This TCR beta chain was recovered during a study of shared clonotypes between healthy human individuals. TCRdb keeps only in-frame clones here, not all; method: immunoSEQ multiplex PCR. The sample has 450,000 to 500,000 clones; 81% are singletons. This clone was observed a few times. Its antigen is unidentified. Whole-study findings and limits: The sole specimen, blood, was sampled, and tissue repertoires likely differ.

V trimming: 3 bases; J trimming: 2 bases; junction bases outside the gene matches: 4. From germline, CDR1 is SGHAT and CDR2 FQDESV (reference sequence). The CDR3 is made up of 15 amino acids. The rearrangement joins TRBV11-1 to TRBJ2-5, with TRBD2 identical over 9 bases. The sample taken for sequencing was PBMCs. The sequence came from a middle-aged woman in good health. Some clones in this sample may be carry-over from other donors' samples. The CDR3 DNA is TGTGCCAGCAGCTTTACTAGCGGGCCACAAGAGACCCAGTACTTC. Its protein product is CASSFTSGPQETQYF.